What follows describes a single T cell receptor (beta chain). From germline, CDR1 is SNHLY and CDR2 FYNNEI. The V end was cut by 10 bases, the J end by 4 bases, with 16 bases between. The CDR3 is made up of 13 amino acids. Measured with immunoSEQ multiplex PCR; TCRdb has only the in-frame clones, and not every one. The sample has nearly 70,000 clones; about 94% are singletons. The receptor was derived from a man aged 35 to 55 with rheumatoid arthritis. Sequencing input: PBMCs. The rearrangement links TRBV2 to TRBJ1-1, with D tentatively TRBD1 (5 bases). CDR3 residues: CATRRDVGTEAFF. For the CDR3, the DNA is TGTGCCACACGCAGGGACGTTGGCACTGAAGCTTTCTTT.